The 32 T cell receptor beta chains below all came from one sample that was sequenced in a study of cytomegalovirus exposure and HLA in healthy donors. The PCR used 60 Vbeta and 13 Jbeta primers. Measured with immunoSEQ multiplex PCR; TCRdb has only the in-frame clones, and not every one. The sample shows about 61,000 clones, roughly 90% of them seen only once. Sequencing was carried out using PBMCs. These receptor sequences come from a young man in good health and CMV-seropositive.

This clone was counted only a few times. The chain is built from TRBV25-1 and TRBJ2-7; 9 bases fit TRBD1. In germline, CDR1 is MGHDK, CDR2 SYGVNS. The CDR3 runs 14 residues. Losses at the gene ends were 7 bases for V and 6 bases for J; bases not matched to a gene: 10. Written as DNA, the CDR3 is TGTGCCAGCACCACCGGGACAGGGAGGGCCGAGCAGTACTTC. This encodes CASTTGTGRAEQYF.

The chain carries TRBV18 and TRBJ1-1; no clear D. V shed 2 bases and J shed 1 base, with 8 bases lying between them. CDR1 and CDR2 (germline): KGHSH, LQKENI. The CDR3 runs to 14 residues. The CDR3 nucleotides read TGTGCCAGCTCACCAGGGCACCCGAACACTGAAGCTTTCTTT. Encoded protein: CASSPGHPNTEAFF.

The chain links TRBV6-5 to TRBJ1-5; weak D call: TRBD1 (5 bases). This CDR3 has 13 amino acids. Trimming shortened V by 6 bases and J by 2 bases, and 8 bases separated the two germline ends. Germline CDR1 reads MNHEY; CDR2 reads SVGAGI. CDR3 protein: CASSWGGNQPQHF. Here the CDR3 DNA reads TGTGCCAGCAGCTGGGGGGGCAATCAGCCCCAGCATTTT.

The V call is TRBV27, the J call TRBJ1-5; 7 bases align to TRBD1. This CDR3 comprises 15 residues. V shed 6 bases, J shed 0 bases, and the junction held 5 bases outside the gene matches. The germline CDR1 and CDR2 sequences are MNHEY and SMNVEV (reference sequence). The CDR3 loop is CASRLGTASNQPQHF. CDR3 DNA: TGTGCCAGCAGATTGGGGACAGCTAGCAATCAGCCCCAGCATTTT.

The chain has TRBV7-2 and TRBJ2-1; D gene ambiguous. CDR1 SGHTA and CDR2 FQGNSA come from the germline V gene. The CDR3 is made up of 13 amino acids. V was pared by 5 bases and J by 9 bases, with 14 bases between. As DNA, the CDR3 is TGTGCCAGCAGCCGTTTGGCCACGGGTGAGCAGTTCTTC. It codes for CASSRLATGEQFF.

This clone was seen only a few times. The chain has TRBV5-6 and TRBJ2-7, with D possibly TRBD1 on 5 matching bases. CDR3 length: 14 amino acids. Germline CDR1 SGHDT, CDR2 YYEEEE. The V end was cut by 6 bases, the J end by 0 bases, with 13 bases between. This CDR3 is CASTLGLDSYEQYF. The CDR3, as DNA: TGTGCCAGCACCCTGGGGCTAGACTCCTACGAGCAGTACTTC.

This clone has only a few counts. The DNA for the CDR3 is TGTGCCAGCAGCGCTACTACCACCACCTACAATGAGCAGTTCTTC. This gives the protein CASSATTTTYNEQFF. The chain is built from TRBV6-1 and TRBJ2-1; no clear D. The CDR3 contains 15 residues. The ends were cut back, 6 bases at V and 2 bases at J, with 14 bases in the middle. The V gene's germline CDR1 is MNHNS and CDR2 SASEGT.

The CDR3: CASSEIGNSPLHF. In nucleotides, the CDR3 is TGTGCCAGCAGTGAAATCGGTAATTCACCCCTCCACTTT. The chain is built from TRBV6-1 and TRBJ1-6; D is unresolved. The CDR3 loop spans 13 amino acids. Germline CDR1 and CDR2: MNHNS and SASEGT. The V and J ends lost 2 bases and 6 bases respectively, with 5 bases between them.

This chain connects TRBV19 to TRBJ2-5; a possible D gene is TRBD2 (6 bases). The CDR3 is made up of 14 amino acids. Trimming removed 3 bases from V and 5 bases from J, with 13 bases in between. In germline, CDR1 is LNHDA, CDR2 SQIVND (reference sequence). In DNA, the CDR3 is TGTGCCAGTAGTATTACTTTGGAGGGCGAGACCCAGTACTTC. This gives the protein CASSITLEGETQYF.

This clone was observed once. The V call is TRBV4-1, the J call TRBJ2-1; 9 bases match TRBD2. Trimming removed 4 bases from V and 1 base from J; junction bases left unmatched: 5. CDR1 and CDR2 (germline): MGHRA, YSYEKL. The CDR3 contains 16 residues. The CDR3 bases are TGCGCCAGCAGCCCCTACCTAGCGGGGTCCTACAATGAGCAGTTCTTC. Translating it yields CASSPYLAGSYNEQFF.

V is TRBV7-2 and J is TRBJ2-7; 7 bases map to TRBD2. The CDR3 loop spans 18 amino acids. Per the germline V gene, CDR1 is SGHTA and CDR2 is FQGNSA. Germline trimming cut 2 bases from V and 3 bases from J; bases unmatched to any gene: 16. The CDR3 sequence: CASSLIVNRGGSFYEQYF. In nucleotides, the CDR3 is TGTGCCAGCAGCTTAATAGTAAATAGGGGAGGGTCCTTCTACGAGCAGTACTTC.

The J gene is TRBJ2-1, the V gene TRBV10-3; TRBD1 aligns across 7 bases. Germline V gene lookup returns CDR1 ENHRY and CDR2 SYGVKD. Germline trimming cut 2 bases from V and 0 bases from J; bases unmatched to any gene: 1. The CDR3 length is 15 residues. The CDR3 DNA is TGTGCCATCAGTGAGGGGGACAGCTCCTACAATGAGCAGTTCTTC. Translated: CAISEGDSSYNEQFF.

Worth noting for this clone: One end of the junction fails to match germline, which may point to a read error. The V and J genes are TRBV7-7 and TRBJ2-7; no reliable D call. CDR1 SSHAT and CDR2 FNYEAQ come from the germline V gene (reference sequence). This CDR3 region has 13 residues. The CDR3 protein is CASSATLSYEQYF. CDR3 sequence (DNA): TGTGCTAGCAGCGCCACACTAAGTTACGAGCAGTACTTC.

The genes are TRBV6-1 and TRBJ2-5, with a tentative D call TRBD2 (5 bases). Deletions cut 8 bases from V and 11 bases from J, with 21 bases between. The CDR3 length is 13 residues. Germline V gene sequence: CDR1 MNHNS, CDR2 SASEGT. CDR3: CASGREGAYGQYF. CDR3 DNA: TGTGCCAGCGGTCGGGAAGGAGCCTACGGGCAGTACTTC.

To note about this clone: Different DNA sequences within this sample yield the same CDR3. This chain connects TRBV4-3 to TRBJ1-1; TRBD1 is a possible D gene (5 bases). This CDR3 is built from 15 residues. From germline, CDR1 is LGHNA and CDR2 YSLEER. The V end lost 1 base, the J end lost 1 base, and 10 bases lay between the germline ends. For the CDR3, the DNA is TGCGCCAGCAGCCAAGCCGGACAAACGAACACTGAAGCTTTCTTT. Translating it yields CASSQAGQTNTEAFF.

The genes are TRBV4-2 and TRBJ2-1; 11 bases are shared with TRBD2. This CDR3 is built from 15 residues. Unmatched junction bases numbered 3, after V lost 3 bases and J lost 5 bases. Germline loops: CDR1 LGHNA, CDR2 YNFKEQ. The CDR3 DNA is TGTGCCAGCAGCCATCCGGGACTAGCGGACAATGAGCAGTTCTTC. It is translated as CASSHPGLADNEQFF.

CDR3 in amino acids: CASSQGGGNRYGYTF. CDR3 DNA: TGCGCCAGCAGCCAAGGAGGGGGAAATCGCTATGGCTACACCTTC. This sequence joins TRBV4-1 and TRBJ1-2, with D possibly being TRBD1 (6 bases). The V gene lost 1 base and the J gene lost 4 bases, with 13 bases spanning the gap. Germline assignment: CDR1 MGHRA and CDR2 YSYEKL. The CDR3 is 15 amino acids.

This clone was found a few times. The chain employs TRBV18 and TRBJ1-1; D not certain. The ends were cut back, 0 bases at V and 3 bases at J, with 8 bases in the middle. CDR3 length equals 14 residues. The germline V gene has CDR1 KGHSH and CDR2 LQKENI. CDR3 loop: CASSPPVSDTEAFF. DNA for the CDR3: TGTGCCAGCTCACCACCTGTCAGTGACACTGAAGCTTTCTTT.

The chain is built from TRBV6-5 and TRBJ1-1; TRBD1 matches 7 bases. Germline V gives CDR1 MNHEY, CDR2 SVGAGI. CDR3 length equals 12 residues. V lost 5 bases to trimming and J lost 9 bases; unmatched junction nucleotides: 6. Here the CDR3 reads CASSDLDRQAFF. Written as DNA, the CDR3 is TGTGCCAGCAGTGACCTGGACAGGCAAGCTTTCTTT.

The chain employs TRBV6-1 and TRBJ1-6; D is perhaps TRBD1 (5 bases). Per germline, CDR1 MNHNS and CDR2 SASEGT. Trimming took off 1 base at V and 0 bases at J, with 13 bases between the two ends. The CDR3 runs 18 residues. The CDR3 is CASSEVWTRSSYNSPLHF. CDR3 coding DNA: TGTGCCAGCAGTGAAGTATGGACACGTAGCTCCTATAATTCACCCCTCCACTTT.

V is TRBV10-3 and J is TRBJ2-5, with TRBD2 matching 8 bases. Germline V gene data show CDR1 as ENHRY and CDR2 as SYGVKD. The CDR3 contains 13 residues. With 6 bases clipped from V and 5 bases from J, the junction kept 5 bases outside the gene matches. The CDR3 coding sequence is TGTGCCATCAGCCCCAGCGGGAGTGAGACCCAGTACTTC. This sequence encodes CAISPSGSETQYF.

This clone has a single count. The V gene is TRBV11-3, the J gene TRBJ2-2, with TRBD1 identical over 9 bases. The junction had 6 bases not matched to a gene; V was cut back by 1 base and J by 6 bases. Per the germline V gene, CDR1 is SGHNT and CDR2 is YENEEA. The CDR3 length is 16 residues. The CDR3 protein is CASSLGGQGSSGELFF. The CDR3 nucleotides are TGTGCCAGCAGCTTAGGTGGACAGGGGAGCTCCGGGGAGCTGTTTTTT.

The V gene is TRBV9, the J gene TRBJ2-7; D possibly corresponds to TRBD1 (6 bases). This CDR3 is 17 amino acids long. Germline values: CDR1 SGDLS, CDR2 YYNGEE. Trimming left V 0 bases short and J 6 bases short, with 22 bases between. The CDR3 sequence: CASSVERNRAPVGEQYF. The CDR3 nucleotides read TGTGCCAGCAGCGTAGAAAGGAACAGGGCCCCCGTCGGCGAGCAGTACTTC.

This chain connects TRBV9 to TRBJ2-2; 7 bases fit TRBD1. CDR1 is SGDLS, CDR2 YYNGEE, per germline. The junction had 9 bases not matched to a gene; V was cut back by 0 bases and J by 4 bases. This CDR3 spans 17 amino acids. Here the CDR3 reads CASSVEAGTEITGELFF. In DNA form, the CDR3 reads TGTGCCAGCAGCGTAGAAGCCGGGACAGAGATCACCGGGGAGCTGTTTTTT.

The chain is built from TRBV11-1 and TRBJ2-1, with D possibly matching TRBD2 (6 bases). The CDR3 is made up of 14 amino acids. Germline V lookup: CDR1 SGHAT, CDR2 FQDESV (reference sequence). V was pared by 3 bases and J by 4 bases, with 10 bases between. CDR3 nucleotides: TGTGCCAGCAGCTTCTTGGCGGGATACAATGAGCAGTTCTTC. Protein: CASSFLAGYNEQFF.

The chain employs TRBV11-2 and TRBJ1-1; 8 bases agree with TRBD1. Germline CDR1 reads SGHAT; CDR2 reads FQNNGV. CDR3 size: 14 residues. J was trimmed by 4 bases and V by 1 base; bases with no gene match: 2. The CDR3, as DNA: TGTGCCAGCAGCTTAGCACAGGGGGGCACTGAAGCTTTCTTT. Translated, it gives CASSLAQGGTEAFF.

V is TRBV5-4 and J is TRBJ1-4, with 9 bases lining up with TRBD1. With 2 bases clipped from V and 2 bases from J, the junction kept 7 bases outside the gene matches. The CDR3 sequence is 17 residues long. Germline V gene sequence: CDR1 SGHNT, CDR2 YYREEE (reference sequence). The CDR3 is CASSFGRQGVTNEKLFF. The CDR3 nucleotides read TGTGCCAGCAGCTTCGGTCGACAGGGGGTTACTAATGAAAAACTGTTTTTT. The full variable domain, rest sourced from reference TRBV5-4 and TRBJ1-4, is ETGVTQSPTHLIKTRGQQVTLRCSSQSGHNTVSWYQQALGQGPQFIFQYYREEENGRGNFPPRFSGLQFPNYSSELNVNALELDDSALYLCASSFGRQGVTNEKLFFGSGTQLSVL.

The CDR3 region has the DNA TGTGCCAGCAGCTTAGGCGTAGGGGACAGGGGCCTTCCTGGCTACACCTTC. This codes for CASSLGVGDRGLPGYTF. The V gene is TRBV11-2, the J gene TRBJ1-2, with 10 bases identical to TRBD1. Germline lookup yields CDR1 SGHAT and CDR2 FQNNGV. The CDR3 contains 17 residues. J was trimmed by 7 bases and V by 1 base; bases with no gene match: 12.

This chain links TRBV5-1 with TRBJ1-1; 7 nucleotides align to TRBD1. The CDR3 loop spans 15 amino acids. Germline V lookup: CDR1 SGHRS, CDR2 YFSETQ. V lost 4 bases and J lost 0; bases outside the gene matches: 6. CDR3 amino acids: CASSPGQPLNTEAFF. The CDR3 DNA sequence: TGCGCCAGCAGCCCGGGACAGCCCTTGAACACTGAAGCTTTCTTT.

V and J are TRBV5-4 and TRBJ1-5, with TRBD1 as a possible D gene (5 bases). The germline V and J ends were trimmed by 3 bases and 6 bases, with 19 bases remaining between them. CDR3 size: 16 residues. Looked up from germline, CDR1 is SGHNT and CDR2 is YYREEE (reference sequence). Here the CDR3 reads CASSSRGEGATQPQHF. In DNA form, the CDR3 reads TGTGCCAGCAGCTCGCGGGGGGAGGGAGCTACTCAGCCCCAGCATTTT.

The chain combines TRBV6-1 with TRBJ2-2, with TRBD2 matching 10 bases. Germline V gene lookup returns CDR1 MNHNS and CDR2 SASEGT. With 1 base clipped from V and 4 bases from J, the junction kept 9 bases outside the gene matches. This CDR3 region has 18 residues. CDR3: CASSEVGTSALSTGELFF. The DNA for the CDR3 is TGTGCCAGCAGTGAAGTGGGGACTAGCGCCCTATCCACCGGGGAGCTGTTTTTT.

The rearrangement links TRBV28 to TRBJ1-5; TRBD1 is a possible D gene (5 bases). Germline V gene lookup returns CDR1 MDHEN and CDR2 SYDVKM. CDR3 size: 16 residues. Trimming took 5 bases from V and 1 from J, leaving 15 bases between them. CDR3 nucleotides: TGTGCCAGCAGTCCACCGGGGGGTTCGAGCAATCAGCCCCAGCATTTT. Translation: CASSPPGGSSNQPQHF.